The present TCR beta chain was sequenced within a study of CD8+ T cells in alopecia areata. Study context: For the treated group, dosing was oral tofacitinib at 5 to 10 mg twice daily. Whole-study results and caveats: While tofacitinib was given, many expanded lesional clones persisted in scalp and blood.

V lost 2 bases, J lost 4 bases, and 9 bases stayed unmatched. This CDR3 comprises 16 residues. The germline V gene has CDR1 MNHNS and CDR2 SASEGT. Treatment reported: oral pan-JAK inhibitor, 5-10 mg twice daily. A word on this clone: Antigen specificity is unknown.

Reverse transcribed after extraction, RNA yielded cDNA as the sequencing template. Generated by immunoSEQ multiplex PCR, the TCRdb table keeps only in-frame clones and is missing some. The table lists 190,000 or so clones, about 60% of them singletons. This clonotype was obtained from a human donor with alopecia areata. This chain uses TRBV6-1 with TRBJ2-7; 9 bases are shared with TRBD1. Sequenced material: CD8+ T cells sorted from blood, taken at week 24, from a patient treated with tofacitinib. CDR3 in DNA: TGTGCCAGCAGTGAATCCGCGACAGGGGGGATGTACGAGCAGTACTTC. As protein: CASSESATGGMYEQYF.